One sample yielded the 21 T cell receptor beta chains listed below, sequenced in a study of blood T cell repertoires in COVID-19. The data were produced by immunoSEQ multiplex PCR, yet TCRdb's version contains in-frame clones alone and is incomplete. The sample has nearly 250,000 clones; 86% are singletons. The sample comprised peripheral blood. These receptors were collected from an elderly woman with COVID-19, enrolled during active disease.

The chain recombines TRBV10-3 with TRBJ1-6; the match to TRBD1 covers 9 bases. Unmatched junction bases numbered 4, after V lost 6 bases and J lost 7 bases. CDR3 size: 14 residues. The germline gives CDR1 ENHRY, CDR2 SYGVKD. CDR3 region: CAIRLQGANSPLHF. CDR3 bases: TGTGCCATCAGACTACAGGGGGCGAATTCACCCCTCCACTTT.

The rearrangement uses TRBV25-1 and TRBJ1-3; D unresolved. CDR1 and CDR2 from the germline V gene are MGHDK and SYGVNS. The V and J ends lost 9 bases and 0 bases respectively, with 12 bases between them. The CDR3 consists of 14 residues. The CDR3 nucleotides read TGTGCCAGTAGAAATTGGGCCTCTGGAAACACCATATATTTT. It codes for CASRNWASGNTIYF.

The chain employs TRBV27 and TRBJ1-2; D is uncertain. The CDR3 extends over 14 amino acids. V gave up 8 bases and J gave up 0 bases, with 13 bases separating them. Germline V gene lookup returns CDR1 MNHEY and CDR2 SMNVEV (reference sequence). The CDR3 spells CASRYSSANYGYTF. CDR3 bases: TGTGCCAGCCGTTACTCTTCCGCTAACTATGGCTACACCTTC.

This clone showed up just a few times. The chain employs TRBV5-6 and TRBJ1-1; 9 bases are shared with TRBD1. From germline, CDR1 is SGHDT and CDR2 YYEEEE. The V and J ends lost 5 bases and 5 bases, in that order; junction bases with no gene match: 7. CDR3 length equals 14 residues. The CDR3 here is CASRKGQGWTEAFF. CDR3 bases: TGTGCCAGCAGAAAAGGACAGGGGTGGACTGAAGCTTTCTTT. The full variable domain, its missing parts supplied by reference TRBV5-6 and TRBJ1-1, is DAGVTQSPTHLIKTRGQQVTLRCSPKSGHDTVSWYQQALGQGPQFIFQYYEEEERQRGNFPDRFSGHQFPNYSSELNVNALLLGDSALYLCASRKGQGWTEAFFGQGTRLTVV.

CDR3: CASSQLSGNYGYTF. The CDR3 DNA is TGTGCCAGCAGCCAATTATCAGGGAACTATGGCTACACCTTC. The chain recombines TRBV3-1 (or the pseudogene TRBV3-2) with TRBJ1-2; D possibly corresponds to TRBD1 (5 bases). This CDR3 region has 14 residues. Germline V gene data show CDR1 as LGHDT and CDR2 as YNNKEL (reference sequence). The V end was cut by 2 bases, the J end by 2 bases, with 9 bases between.

The chain recombines TRBV7-9 with TRBJ1-6; 9 bases are shared with TRBD1. From germline, CDR1 is SEHNR and CDR2 FQNEAQ (reference sequence). V was pared by 8 bases and J by 10 bases, with 9 bases of the junction left unmatched. This CDR3 is built from 14 residues. CDR3 residues: CASALQGAVSPLHF. The CDR3 DNA reads TGTGCCAGCGCCTTACAGGGGGCCGTGTCACCCCTCCACTTT. The complete variable domain, with remaining parts taken from reference TRBV7-9 and TRBJ1-6, reads DTGVSQNPRHKITKRGQNVTFRCDPISEHNRLYWYRQTLGQGPEFLTYFQNEAQLEKSRLLSDRFSAERPKGSFSTLEIQRTEQGDSAMYLCASALQGAVSPLHFGNGTRLTVT.

The chain carries TRBV7-9 and TRBJ1-4; a weak D match, TRBD1 (6 bases). The germline V and J ends were trimmed by 4 bases and 5 bases, with 14 bases remaining between them. Germline CDR1 reads SEHNR; CDR2 reads FQNEAQ (reference sequence). There are 15 residues in the CDR3. The CDR3 region has the DNA TGTGCCAGCAGCTCTGGACAGTTTCTAAATGAAAAACTGTTTTTT. Its translation is CASSSGQFLNEKLFF.

The genes are TRBV7-8 and TRBJ1-2; a weak D match, TRBD1 (6 bases). The CDR3 runs 12 residues. CDR1 SGHVS and CDR2 FQNEAQ come from the germline V gene. V was trimmed by 5 bases and J by 9 bases, leaving 13 bases between them. The chain's CDR3 is CASSLDSRRYTF. CDR3 DNA sequence: TGTGCCAGCAGCCTGGACAGCAGGCGCTACACCTTC.

The rearrangement joins TRBV19 to TRBJ1-1; D perhaps matches TRBD1 (5 bases). Germline V gene sequence: CDR1 LNHDA, CDR2 SQIVND (reference sequence). The CDR3 covers 14 residues. V dropped 5 bases and J dropped 1 base, with 11 bases sitting between them. The chain's CDR3 is CASSQWGRNTEAFF. The CDR3 nucleotides read TGTGCCAGTAGTCAATGGGGCAGGAACACTGAAGCTTTCTTT.

This chain uses TRBV7-9 with TRBJ2-2; D might be TRBD1 (5 bases). The V gene's germline CDR1 is SEHNR and CDR2 FQNEAQ (reference sequence). The germline V and J ends were trimmed by 2 bases and 6 bases, with 16 bases remaining between them. The CDR3 totals 16 residues. CDR3 region: CASSLPTPRAPGELFF. For the CDR3, the DNA is TGTGCCAGCAGCTTACCGACACCCAGGGCACCCGGGGAGCTGTTTTTT.

This clone was observed once. CDR3 residues: CASSPPTERNTEAFF. In DNA, the CDR3 is TGTGCCAGCAGTCCGCCGACAGAGAGAAACACTGAAGCTTTCTTT. The V call is TRBV6-5, the J call TRBJ1-1, with a weak D call TRBD1 (5 bases). The V end was cut by 5 bases, the J end by 2 bases, with 15 bases between. Germline V CDR1 and CDR2: MNHEY, SVGAGI. The CDR3 extends over 15 amino acids.

This clone was found once. V and J are TRBV6-5 and TRBJ2-5; possible D gene TRBD2, 6 bases. Germline V CDR1 and CDR2: MNHEY, SVGAGI. Trimming shortened V by 5 bases and J by 2 bases, and 12 bases separated the two germline ends. The CDR3 extends over 14 amino acids. The CDR3 DNA reads as TGTGCCAGCAGTAGGGGAGGTAATCAAGAGACCCAGTACTTC. Translation: CASSRGGNQETQYF.

This chain joins TRBV7-9 and TRBJ1-1, with no clear D. V lost 5 bases to trimming and J lost 7 bases, with 14 bases between them. The CDR3 is made up of 13 amino acids. Germline V gene lookup returns CDR1 SEHNR and CDR2 FQNEAQ (reference sequence). The CDR3 sequence is CASSPGGQVEAFF. CDR3 nucleotides: TGTGCCAGCAGCCCGGGAGGCCAAGTTGAAGCTTTCTTT.

The chain has TRBV27 and TRBJ2-2, with 14 bases lining up with TRBD2. The ends lost 6 bases at V and 5 bases at J; junction bases unmatched: 5. The CDR3 loop spans 16 amino acids. Germline V gives CDR1 MNHEY, CDR2 SMNVEV (reference sequence). In nucleotides, the CDR3 is TGTGCCAGCAGACCGGGACTAGCGGGGGAAACCGGGGAGCTGTTTTTT. Protein product: CASRPGLAGETGELFF.

The CDR3, as DNA: TGTGCCAGCTCACCAAGAGCGTCAGAGACCCAGTACTTC. This sequence encodes CASSPRASETQYF. V gene TRBV18 combines with J gene TRBJ2-5; the D is unclear. V lost 2 bases and J 4 bases, leaving 8 bases between the germline ends. The CDR3 has 13 residues. From germline, CDR1 is KGHSH and CDR2 LQKENI.

This rearrangement joins TRBV6-5 to TRBJ1-2; 9 nucleotides agree with TRBD1. CDR3 length: 13 residues. Unmatched junction bases numbered 7, after V lost 6 bases and J lost 8 bases. Germline V gene lookup returns CDR1 MNHEY and CDR2 SVGAGI. This CDR3 reads CASSSGQGWGYTF. The CDR3 DNA sequence: TGTGCCAGCAGCTCTGGACAGGGGTGGGGCTACACCTTC.

The V gene is TRBV11-2, the J gene TRBJ2-7, with 8 positions matching TRBD2. CDR3 length: 13 residues. With 2 bases clipped from V and 10 bases from J, the junction kept 7 bases outside the gene matches. Germline V gene sequence: CDR1 SGHAT, CDR2 FQNNGV. The CDR3 DNA follows: TGTGCCAGCAGCTTACAGCGGGGGCCCTATCAGTACGTC. Translated: CASSLQRGPYQYV.

This CDR3 reads CASSPRTGVSYNSPLHF. In DNA form, the CDR3 reads TGTGCCAGCAGCCCGCGGACAGGAGTCTCCTATAATTCACCCCTCCACTTT. This chain links TRBV3-1 (or the pseudogene TRBV3-2) with TRBJ1-6; TRBD1 matches 7 bases. Per the germline V gene, CDR1 is LGHDT and CDR2 is YNNKEL (reference sequence). The CDR3 loop spans 17 amino acids. The V gene end was trimmed by 4 bases and the J gene end by 0 bases; junction bases not matched to a gene: 6.

The chain links TRBV7-2 to TRBJ1-1, with a weak D call TRBD1 (5 bases). CDR3 length: 15 amino acids. Germline CDR1 SGHTA, CDR2 FQGNSA. V dropped 2 bases and J dropped 1 base, with 11 bases sitting between them. CDR3 sequence (DNA): TGTGCCAGCAGCTTATTAGGGGCTAAGAACACTGAAGCTTTCTTT. Translation: CASSLLGAKNTEAFF.

This chain uses TRBV6-2 or TRBV6-3 with TRBJ1-1; no reliable D call. The CDR3 runs 15 residues. Trimming stripped 5 bases from V and 4 bases from J, with 17 bases between. From germline, CDR1 is MNHEY and CDR2 SVGEGT. The CDR3 spells CASSRPQTTGTEAFF. CDR3 coding DNA: TGTGCCAGCAGTCGCCCGCAAACGACGGGCACTGAAGCTTTCTTT.

This clone is a singleton in its sample. The chain is built from TRBV5-1 and TRBJ1-1; tentatively, D is TRBD1 (6 bases). The CDR3 spans 16 residues. V lost 4 bases, J lost 1 base, and 17 bases lay in between. Germline CDR1 reads SGHRS; CDR2 reads YFSETQ. The CDR3 DNA reads as TGCGCCAGCAGCCTACCGGGGGGCAGTTCGAACACTGAAGCTTTCTTT. It codes for CASSLPGGSSNTEAFF. Based on the CDR3 plus reference TRBV5-1 and TRBJ1-1, the full variable domain is KAGVTQTPRYLIKTRGQQVTLSCSPISGHRSVSWYQQTPGQGLQFLFEYFSETQRNKGNFPGRFSGRQFSNSRSEMNVSTLELGDSALYLCASSLPGGSSNTEAFFGQGTRLTVV.